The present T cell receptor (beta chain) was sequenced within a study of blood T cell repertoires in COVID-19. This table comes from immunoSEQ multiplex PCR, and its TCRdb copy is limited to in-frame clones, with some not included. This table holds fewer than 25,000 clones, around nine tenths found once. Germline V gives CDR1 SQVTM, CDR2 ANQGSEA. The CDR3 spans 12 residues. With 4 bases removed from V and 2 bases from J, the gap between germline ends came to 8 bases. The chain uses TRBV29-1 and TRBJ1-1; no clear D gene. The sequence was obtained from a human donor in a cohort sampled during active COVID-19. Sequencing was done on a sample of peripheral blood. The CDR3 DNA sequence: TGCAGCGTTGGCGGGGTCAACACTGAAGCTTTCTTT. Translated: CSVGGVNTEAFF.